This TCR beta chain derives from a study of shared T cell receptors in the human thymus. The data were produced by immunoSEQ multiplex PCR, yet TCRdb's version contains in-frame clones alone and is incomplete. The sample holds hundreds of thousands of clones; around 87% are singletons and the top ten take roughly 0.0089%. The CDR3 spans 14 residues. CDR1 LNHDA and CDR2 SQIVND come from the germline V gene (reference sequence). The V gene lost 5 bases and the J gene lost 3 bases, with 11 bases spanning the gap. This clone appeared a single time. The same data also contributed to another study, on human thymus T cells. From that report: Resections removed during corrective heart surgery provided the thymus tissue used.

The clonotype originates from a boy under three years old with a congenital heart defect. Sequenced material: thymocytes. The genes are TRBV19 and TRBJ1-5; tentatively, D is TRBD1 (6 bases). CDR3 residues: CASSCGQYNQPQHF. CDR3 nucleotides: TGTGCCAGTAGTTGCGGACAGTACAATCAGCCCCAGCATTTT.